Presented here are 6 T cell receptor beta chains from one specimen sequenced in a study of vaccination effects on CD4 cells after COVID-19. These receptors' antigens are unknown. Clones were read by immunoSEQ multiplex PCR, and TCRdb kept only the in-frame ones, dropping some. The sample consists of tens of thousands of clones, roughly 76% of them appearing once. Antigen-specific CD4+ T cells expanded by the ViraFEST assay with viral peptide pools were then sequenced. Culturing for about 10 days preceded CD4+ T cell isolation. Nucleocapsid antibodies stayed negative before and after vaccination, showing no earlier SARS-CoV-2 infection. This material consisted of CD4+ T cells from PBMCs cultured with SARS-CoV-2 spike peptides, taken before COVID-19 vaccination. The source of these receptors is a human donor who received a COVID-19 vaccine.

The rearrangement joins TRBV10-3 to TRBJ2-7; TRBD2 matches at 9 bases. The germline V gene encodes CDR1 ENHRY and CDR2 SYGVKD. Trimming at V came to 7 bases and at J to 0 bases, leaving 4 bases not matched to a gene. The CDR3 is 14 amino acids. In nucleotides, the CDR3 is TGTGCCATCAACAAAGCGGGGGGCTCCTACGAGCAGTACTTC. As protein: CAINKAGGSYEQYF.

This rearrangement joins TRBV11-1 to TRBJ2-4; 7 nucleotides line up with TRBD2. The germline gives CDR1 SGHAT, CDR2 FQDESV (reference sequence). Trimming cost V 4 bases and J 6 bases; bases outside gene matches: 6. The CDR3 spans 14 residues. The CDR3 DNA reads TGTGCCAGCAGCTCTGGACTAGTGGGAAACATTCAGTACTTC. Amino acid sequence: CASSSGLVGNIQYF.

This clone was observed a few times. The chain combines TRBV16 with TRBJ2-7; 9 bases are shared with TRBD1. The J segment lost 2 bases and the V segment lost 4 bases, leaving 0 bases of the junction unmatched. Germline-derived CDR1 and CDR2 are KGHSY and FQNENV. The CDR3 extends over 13 amino acids. CDR3 nucleotides: TGTGCCAGCAGCCGGACAGGGGCCTACGAGCAGTACTTC. Protein sequence: CASSRTGAYEQYF.

This chain connects TRBV6-5 to TRBJ1-1; D may be TRBD1 (5 bases). V lost 2 bases to trimming and J lost 1 base, with 8 bases between them. Germline CDR1 reads MNHEY; CDR2 reads SVGAGI. The CDR3 is 14 residues long. CDR3: CASSYRGGNTEAFF. In DNA, the CDR3 is TGTGCCAGCAGTTACAGGGGCGGGAACACTGAAGCTTTCTTT.

The chain employs TRBV12-3 or TRBV12-4 and TRBJ1-2; 9 bases align to TRBD1. The CDR3 has 13 residues. V shed 4 bases, J shed 9 bases, and the junction held 6 bases outside the gene matches. The CDR3 DNA reads as TGTGCCAGCAGTTGGACAGGGGCAGATAGCTACACCTTC. Its translation: CASSWTGADSYTF.

The chain uses TRBV7-9 and TRBJ2-1, with 10 bases identical to TRBD1. The ends lost 5 bases at V and 7 bases at J; junction bases unmatched: 20. Germline CDR1 reads SEHNR; CDR2 reads FQNEAQ (reference sequence). The CDR3 length is 19 residues. The CDR3 spells CASSPPRGGTGERPNEQFF. As DNA, the CDR3 is TGTGCCAGCAGCCCACCCCGTGGGGGGACAGGGGAACGTCCGAATGAGCAGTTCTTC.